One sample yielded the 27 T cell receptor beta chains listed below, sequenced in a study of beta chain features in type 1 diabetes. Since all of the isolated RNA was reverse transcribed, expressed TCRB transcripts were what got sequenced. Here immunoSEQ multiplex PCR was the method, and the copy in TCRdb shows in-frame clones only, minus some. This table holds 970,000 or so clones, about a sixth found once. Sequencing used naive CD4+ T cells from blood. Every receptor here comes from a woman younger than 30 in good health.

V gene TRBV11-2 combines with J gene TRBJ2-2; possible D gene TRBD1, 5 bases. With 3 bases removed from V and 7 bases from J, the gap between germline ends came to 15 bases. Germline V lookup: CDR1 SGHAT, CDR2 FQNNGV. The CDR3 runs 15 residues. CDR3: CASSFRGPFHGELFF. The CDR3 nucleotides read TGTGCCAGCAGCTTTAGGGGTCCGTTTCACGGGGAGCTGTTTTTT. Combining the CDR3 with reference TRBV11-2 and TRBJ2-2 gives the whole variable domain EAGVAQSPRYKIIEKRQSVAFWCNPISGHATLYWYQQILGQGPKLLIQFQNNGVVDDSQLPKDRFSAERLKGVDSTLKIQPAKLEDSAVYLCASSFRGPFHGELFFGEGSRLTVL.

The rearrangement links TRBV11-2 to TRBJ2-1; D not certain. CDR3 size: 14 residues. Germline V gene data show CDR1 as SGHAT and CDR2 as FQNNGV. V lost 4 bases and J lost 8, with 15 bases in between. CDR3 coding DNA: TGTGCCAGCAGCTCCAGGAATAGGGCACATGAGCAGTTCTTC. Translation: CASSSRNRAHEQFF. The full variable domain, rest sourced from reference TRBV11-2 and TRBJ2-1, is EAGVAQSPRYKIIEKRQSVAFWCNPISGHATLYWYQQILGQGPKLLIQFQNNGVVDDSQLPKDRFSAERLKGVDSTLKIQPAKLEDSAVYLCASSSRNRAHEQFFGPGTRLTVL.

This clone has only a few counts. The chain couples TRBV7-9 to TRBJ1-2; D is perhaps TRBD1 (6 bases). Germline V gene lookup returns CDR1 SEHNR and CDR2 FQNEAQ (reference sequence). CDR3 length equals 17 residues. The V and J ends lost 2 bases and 3 bases respectively, with 19 bases between them. CDR3: CASSLRPLGGDDYGYTF. The CDR3, as DNA: TGTGCCAGCAGCTTACGACCTCTCGGGGGCGACGACTATGGCTACACCTTC. The full variable domain, in which reference TRBV7-9 and TRBJ1-2 provide the parts outside the CDR3, is DTGVSQNPRHKITKRGQNVTFRCDPISEHNRLYWYRQTLGQGPEFLTYFQNEAQLEKSRLLSDRFSAERPKGSFSTLEIQRTEQGDSAMYLCASSLRPLGGDDYGYTFGSGTRLTVV.

This clone was seen just once. This CDR3 reads CASRYRVSGRAGEQYF. The CDR3, as DNA: TGTGCCAGCAGGTATAGGGTCAGCGGGAGGGCTGGCGAGCAGTACTTC. The rearrangement uses TRBV11-2 and TRBJ2-7, with 10 bases fitting TRBD2. CDR3 size: 16 residues. J was trimmed by 6 bases and V by 6 bases; bases with no gene match: 14. Looked up from germline, CDR1 is SGHAT and CDR2 is FQNNGV. Based on the CDR3 plus reference TRBV11-2 and TRBJ2-7, the full variable domain is EAGVAQSPRYKIIEKRQSVAFWCNPISGHATLYWYQQILGQGPKLLIQFQNNGVVDDSQLPKDRFSAERLKGVDSTLKIQPAKLEDSAVYLCASRYRVSGRAGEQYFGPGTRLTVT.

This clone was seen a few times. The V gene is TRBV6-5, the J gene TRBJ1-2, with D possibly being TRBD1 (6 bases). The V and J ends lost 4 bases and 6 bases respectively, with 9 bases between them. CDR1 is MNHEY, CDR2 SVGAGI, per germline. The CDR3 has 12 residues. The CDR3 DNA reads as TGTGCCAGCAGTTTTTCAGGGGATGGCTACACCTTC. Encoded protein: CASSFSGDGYTF.

The gene calls are TRBV20-1 and TRBJ2-5; D is perhaps TRBD2 (5 bases). The CDR3 is made up of 11 amino acids. Germline V lookup: CDR1 DFQATT, CDR2 SNEGSKA (reference sequence). In nucleotides, the CDR3 is TGCAGCTGGGGAGCACCCGAGACCCAGTACTTC. Translated, it gives CSWGAPETQYF.

This clone was seen only a few times. The chain combines TRBV7-8 with TRBJ1-2; 7 bases agree with TRBD1. V was pared by 5 bases and J by 1 base, with 10 bases of the junction left unmatched. The germline CDR1 and CDR2 sequences are SGHVS and FQNEAQ. This CDR3 spans 16 amino acids. The CDR3 sequence is CASSLNRDSFNYGYTF. The CDR3 DNA reads as TGTGCCAGCAGCCTGAACCGGGACAGCTTTAACTATGGCTACACCTTC.

V is TRBV4-3 and J is TRBJ2-7; TRBD2 might be the D (5 bases). Germline V gene lookup returns CDR1 LGHNA and CDR2 YSLEER. The germline V and J ends were trimmed by 2 bases and 2 bases, with 13 bases remaining between them. CDR3 length equals 15 residues. CDR3 DNA sequence: TGCGCCAGCAGCCAAAGCGCGGGCCTTCCCTACGAGCAGTACTTC. Amino acid sequence: CASSQSAGLPYEQYF.

The V call is TRBV29-1, the J call TRBJ2-7, with D possibly matching TRBD2 (5 bases). CDR1 SQVTM and CDR2 ANQGSEA come from the germline V gene. The CDR3 extends over 14 amino acids. Trimming cost V 3 bases and J 6 bases, with 18 bases left between them. The CDR3 DNA is TGCAGCGTTGACCCAGGAAAAATAAGCGGCGAGCAGTACTTC. It is translated as CSVDPGKISGEQYF.

This chain links TRBV29-1 with TRBJ2-1; the match to TRBD2 covers 8 bases. V shed 7 bases and J 0 bases; nucleotides not matched to a gene: 8. The V gene's germline CDR1 is SQVTM and CDR2 ANQGSEA. The length of the CDR3 is 15 residues. DNA for the CDR3: TGCAGCGCAGGGACTAGTGCGAGCTCCTACAATGAGCAGTTCTTC. Protein sequence: CSAGTSASSYNEQFF.

V usage is TRBV28 and J usage is TRBJ2-5, with D perhaps given as TRBD1 or TRBD2 (5 bases each). There are 15 residues in the CDR3. Germline loops: CDR1 MDHEN, CDR2 SYDVKM. V was trimmed by 5 bases and J by 3 bases, leaving 16 bases between them. The DNA of the CDR3 is TGTGCCAGCAGTCTAGCCAGGGAAGGTGAAGAGACCCAGTACTTC. The encoded protein is CASSLAREGEETQYF.

Only a few counts were recorded for this clone. The gene calls are TRBV9 and TRBJ2-2, with D tentatively TRBD2 (5 bases). Germline CDR1 and CDR2: SGDLS and YYNGEE. Trimming pared 0 bases from V and 3 bases from J, leaving 9 bases between. The CDR3 has 15 residues. The CDR3 DNA reads TGTGCCAGCAGCGTAGGTGCGGGTTACACCGGGGAGCTGTTTTTT. Residues: CASSVGAGYTGELFF.

The rearrangement uses TRBV11-3 and TRBJ2-7; D is undetermined. This CDR3 is 12 amino acids long. V lost 2 bases and J lost 7, with 9 bases in between. CDR1 SGHNT and CDR2 YENEEA come from the germline V gene. CDR3 DNA sequence: TGTGCCAGCAGCTTATCGATGGGGGAGCAGTACTTC. This gives the protein CASSLSMGEQYF.

This clone was counted only a few times. V usage is TRBV7-3 and J usage is TRBJ2-3, with D possibly TRBD1 on 5 matching bases. In germline, CDR1 is SGHTA, CDR2 FQGTGA. CDR3 size: 15 residues. Between the trimmed V and J ends, which lost 5 bases and 6 bases, there was a span of 18 bases. Here the CDR3 reads CASSLGYTNRDTQYF. As DNA, the CDR3 is TGTGCCAGCAGCCTAGGTTATACGAACAGGGATACGCAGTATTTT. The full variable domain, with the rest looked up from reference TRBV7-3 and TRBJ2-3, is GAGVSQTPSNKVTEKGKYVELRCDPISGHTALYWYRQSLGQGPEFLIYFQGTGAADDSGLPNDRFFAVRPEGSVSTLKIQRTERGDSAVYLCASSLGYTNRDTQYFGPGTRLTVL.

The V call is TRBV7-9, the J call TRBJ1-5, with D unresolved. The CDR3 sequence is 13 residues long. The germline V and J ends were trimmed by 5 bases and 7 bases, with 12 bases remaining between them. Germline CDR1 reads SEHNR; CDR2 reads FQNEAQ (reference sequence). In DNA form, the CDR3 reads TGTGCCAGCAGCCCACTGGTCGACCAGCCCCAGCATTTT. Protein product: CASSPLVDQPQHF.

This clone came up a few times. The chain is built from TRBV6-5 and TRBJ2-1, with TRBD2 matching over 12 bases. V shed 7 bases and J 9 bases; nucleotides not matched to a gene: 7. The CDR3 is 14 amino acids. From germline, CDR1 is MNHEY and CDR2 SVGAGI. CDR3 protein: CASKRLAGVGEQFF. The CDR3 DNA sequence: TGTGCCAGCAAGAGACTAGCGGGAGTAGGTGAGCAGTTCTTC.

The genes are TRBV19 and TRBJ2-7; 10 bases map to TRBD2. In germline, CDR1 is LNHDA, CDR2 SQIVND (reference sequence). The V gene end was trimmed by 8 bases and the J gene end by 3 bases; junction bases not matched to a gene: 7. There are 14 residues in the CDR3. The CDR3 bases are TGTGCCAGTTCCCTAGCGGGAGCCCTCTACGAGCAGTACTTC. It yields the protein CASSLAGALYEQYF.

The J gene is TRBJ2-7, the V gene TRBV14; D remains unclear. Germline V lookup: CDR1 SGHDN, CDR2 FVKESK. CDR3 length equals 12 residues. V was trimmed by 4 bases and J by 3 bases, leaving 7 bases between them. CDR3 amino acids: CASSPTFYEQYF. The CDR3 nucleotides read TGTGCCAGCAGCCCAACCTTCTACGAGCAGTACTTC.

This clone appeared a few times. V gene TRBV7-3 combines with J gene TRBJ2-1; 9 bases fit TRBD2. This CDR3 has 17 amino acids. The germline CDR1 and CDR2 sequences are SGHTA and FQGTGA. Trimming at V came to 2 bases and at J to 3 bases, leaving 8 bases not matched to a gene. In DNA form, the CDR3 reads TGTGCCAGCAGCTTATTGGGAAGGACTAGCGTCTACAATGAGCAGTTCTTC. Its translation: CASSLLGRTSVYNEQFF.

The V call is TRBV7-2, the J call TRBJ2-7, with D perhaps given as TRBD1 or TRBD2 (5 bases each). This CDR3 spans 16 amino acids. V lost 2 bases, J lost 3 bases, and 17 bases lay in between. Germline lookup yields CDR1 SGHTA and CDR2 FQGNSA. CDR3 DNA sequence: TGTGCCAGCAGCTTAACCTATGGGGGAGCCCGCTACGAGCAGTACTTC. It translates to CASSLTYGGARYEQYF. Full variable domain (rest looked up from reference TRBV7-2 and TRBJ2-7): GAGVSQSPSNKVTEKGKDVELRCDPISGHTALYWYRQSLGQGLEFLIYFQGNSAPDKSGLPSDRFSAERTGGSVSTLTIQRTQQEDSAVYLCASSLTYGGARYEQYFGPGTRLTVT.

This chain uses TRBV28 with TRBJ2-7; 7 nucleotides align to TRBD2. CDR1 and CDR2 (germline): MDHEN, SYDVKM. The CDR3 runs to 14 residues. Germline trimming cut 2 bases from V and 6 bases from J; bases unmatched to any gene: 7. The CDR3, as DNA: TGTGCCAGCAGTTTACCTGGGAGGGTCGGCGAGCAGTACTTC. Its translation is CASSLPGRVGEQYF.

The V call is TRBV4-2, the J call TRBJ2-1; possible D gene TRBD1, 6 bases. This CDR3 is built from 17 residues. Trimming took off 1 base at V and 4 bases at J, with 17 bases between the two ends. Per germline, CDR1 LGHNA and CDR2 YNFKEQ. CDR3 residues: CASSQALGAGGYNEQFF. The DNA of the CDR3 is TGTGCCAGCAGCCAAGCCTTGGGGGCGGGCGGTTACAATGAGCAGTTCTTC.

This clone was observed a handful of times. This chain connects TRBV18 to TRBJ1-1; tentative D call: TRBD1 (5 bases). Germline V CDR1 and CDR2: KGHSH, LQKENI. The ends were cut back, 3 bases at V and 1 base at J, with 18 bases in the middle. The CDR3 consists of 17 residues. In nucleotides, the CDR3 is TGTGCCAGCTCACCGTTCCTCCCGGACAACGGGAACACTGAAGCTTTCTTT. This gives the protein CASSPFLPDNGNTEAFF.

This clone was recorded a few times. V is TRBV5-1 and J is TRBJ1-2; D might be TRBD1 (5 bases). The CDR3 loop spans 14 amino acids. Germline assignment: CDR1 SGHRS and CDR2 YFSETQ. V was clipped by 1 base and J by 4 bases, with 11 bases between them. The CDR3 DNA follows: TGCGCCAGCAGCTTGCTCGAGGGGACCTATGGCTACACCTTC. Protein sequence: CASSLLEGTYGYTF.

The CDR3 loop reads CASRLDGNYGYTF. Here the CDR3 DNA reads TGTGCCAGCAGGCTGGACGGTAACTATGGCTACACCTTC. The rearrangement joins TRBV2 to TRBJ1-2; no clear D gene. V was clipped by 6 bases and J by 1 base, with 9 bases between them. CDR1 and CDR2 from the germline V gene are SNHLY and FYNNEI. The CDR3 spans 13 residues.

This chain uses TRBV4-1 with TRBJ1-1; D call uncertain. The CDR3 has 15 amino acids. Per germline, CDR1 MGHRA and CDR2 YSYEKL. Trimming stripped 0 bases from V and 7 bases from J, with 15 bases between. The CDR3 coding sequence is TGCGCCAGCAGCCAAGATCTAAGTAGGGCCTTTGAAGCTTTCTTT. As protein: CASSQDLSRAFEAFF.

V gene TRBV7-8 combines with J gene TRBJ2-1; 12 bases align to TRBD2. This CDR3 comprises 15 residues. V lost 1 base and J lost 10; bases outside the gene matches: 5. Germline V gene data show CDR1 as SGHVS and CDR2 as FQNEAQ. This CDR3 reads CASSLVLAGGPEQFF. CDR3 in DNA: TGTGCCAGCAGCTTAGTTCTAGCGGGAGGGCCGGAGCAGTTCTTC.